This TCR beta chain comes out of a study of siplizumab effects on memory and regulatory T cells. Study results and limitations: Confirmation that proliferating Tregs from siplizumab cultures had suppressive function was not obtained. Naive T cells were seen as more diverse than memory cells and as major alloresponse contributors.

In the case of this clone: Its target is unknown.

Profiling relied on immunoSEQ multiplex PCR, and the TCRdb table lists in-frame clones only, not all of them. Of under 130,000 clones in the sample, roughly 91% were seen once. V lost 10 bases to trimming and J lost 2 bases, with 14 bases between them. The germline V gene has CDR1 MNHEY and CDR2 SVGAGI. CDR3 size: 13 residues. This sequence originates from a human donor in good health. The J gene is TRBJ2-5, the V gene TRBV6-5; possibly TRBD1 or TRBD2 for D (6 bases each). The sample taken for sequencing was CD4+ T cells sorted from blood. The CDR3 DNA sequence: TGTGCCACCCGGCGAGGGGGGCAAGAGACCCAGTACTTC. It specifies CATRRGGQETQYF.